This TCR beta chain was captured by sequencing in a study of T cells after yellow fever vaccination. Study overall: The fractions with low cell numbers were processed using SMART-Seq v4 Ultra Low Input.

MiXCR was run by TCRdb on the 5' RACE reads, yielding one entry per CDR3 protein. The sample yields about 580,000 distinct CDR3 sequences, less than 20% seen once. The CDR3 extends over 14 amino acids. Germline values: CDR1 GTSNPN, CDR2 SVGIG (reference sequence). V was cut by 2 bases and J by 6 bases, with 15 bases left in between. Study-wide results and caveats: In post-booster samples, most primary-vaccination clones reappeared (96% CD4, nearly 90% CD8).

To note about this clonotype: Its antigen is not identified.

The sequence came from a man between 18 and 35 years old who received the YFV17D yellow fever vaccine. This chain uses TRBV30 with TRBJ2-3, with D tentatively TRBD2 (7 bases). The material was PBMCs, obtained 5 days after the first yellow fever vaccination. CDR3 nucleotides: TGTGCCTGGAGTTGGGGGGGGGCCAGGGATACGCAGTATTTT. It translates to CAWSWGGARDTQYF.